The present T cell receptor beta chain was sequenced within a study of cytomegalovirus exposure and HLA in healthy donors. The PCR had 60 Vbeta and 13 Jbeta primers. Only in-frame clones appear in the TCRdb table, and some are missing; sequencing was by immunoSEQ multiplex PCR. The sample lists 100,000 to 150,000 clones, under 90% seen once, with approximately 4% in the top ten. Concerning this clone: Germline and junction disagree at one end, which may indicate a read error.

The CDR3 extends over 14 amino acids. The germline V gene encodes CDR1 SEHNR and CDR2 FQNEAQ (reference sequence). The specimen sequenced was PBMCs. The rearrangement uses TRBV7-9 and TRBJ1-2; D not certain. This clonotype was sampled from a woman aged 40 to 50 in good health and CMV-seronegative. CDR3 sequence reads: CSSSLWQSNYGYTF. The CDR3 DNA reads TGTTCCAGCAGCTTGTGGCAGTCGAACTATGGCTACACCTTC.